This TCR beta chain was obtained from a study of blood T cell repertoires in COVID-19. In the study overall: The United States, Italy and Spain provided the acute and convalescent COVID-19 samples.

In the authors' workflow: Reference gene primer amplification yielded estimated nucleated cell counts. This table comes from immunoSEQ multiplex PCR, and its TCRdb copy is limited to in-frame clones, with some not included. The V and J calls and clone size come from that table; D and trimming were worked out from the DNA. The repertoire holds some 31,000 clones, with roughly 92% as singletons. CDR3 length equals 17 residues. Germline V gives CDR1 SSHAT, CDR2 FNYEAQ (reference sequence). V lost 4 bases, J lost 6 bases, and 9 bases stayed unmatched. The sample taken for sequencing was peripheral blood. The clonotype was recovered from a human donor in a cohort sampled during active COVID-19. The rearrangement links TRBV7-7 to TRBJ2-2, with 12 bases lining up with TRBD2. The CDR3: CASSSYQTSGGSGELFF. CDR3 in DNA: TGTGCCAGCAGCTCATATCAGACTAGCGGGGGTTCCGGGGAGCTGTTTTTT.